One and the same sample provided the 29 T cell receptor beta chains below, sequenced in a study of monozygotic twins with inflammatory bowel disease. No DNA is given; TCRdb re-called the 5' RACE reads and lists each CDR3 protein once. In total, the table holds some 200,000 distinct CDR3 sequences. Sequencing used blood. These receptors were taken from a human donor with ulcerative colitis or Crohn's disease, or a healthy co-twin of an affected twin (not recorded which).

CDR3 protein: CASSYGQNSNQPQHF. The chain has TRBV6-5 and TRBJ1-5. This CDR3 has 15 residues. CDR1 and CDR2 (germline): MNHEY, SVGAGI.

The chain recombines TRBV19 with TRBJ2-5; TCRdb reports TRBD2, a call that lacks DNA to check it against. Germline loops: CDR1 LNHDA, CDR2 SQIVND (reference sequence). The CDR3 is made up of 16 amino acids. The CDR3 sequence: CASSSRGRTGQETQYF.

The chain employs TRBV29-1 and TRBJ2-7. The CDR3 covers 11 residues. The germline gives CDR1 SQVTM, CDR2 ANQGSEA. CDR3 loop: CSVLLTSEQYF.

This chain uses TRBV7-2 with TRBJ1-2; lacking DNA, the TRBD1 call made by TCRdb goes unchecked. The CDR3 totals 15 residues. Looked up from germline, CDR1 is SGHTA and CDR2 is FQGNSA. The CDR3 sequence is CASSRQGQALYGYTF.

The chain recombines TRBV5-5 with TRBJ2-6. The CDR3 sequence is 15 residues long. The germline V gene has CDR1 SGHKS and CDR2 YYEKEE (reference sequence). CDR3: CASSLTVSGANVLTF.

The gene calls are TRBV20-1 and TRBJ1-2; TCRdb's D call, TRBD1, is unchecked because there is no DNA. This CDR3 is built from 21 residues. Germline loops: CDR1 DFQATT, CDR2 SNEGSKA (reference sequence). This CDR3 is CSALGSGGGSFSGGNRYGYTF.

This chain's CDR3 is CASSPIYRGFNTEAFF. The chain uses TRBV27 and TRBJ1-1; TCRdb calls TRBD1, which cannot be checked without DNA. Germline V gene lookup returns CDR1 MNHEY and CDR2 SMNVEV (reference sequence). CDR3 length equals 16 residues.

This chain uses TRBV20-1 with TRBJ2-7; TCRdb gives TRBD1 as the D gene, but with no DNA this cannot be confirmed. From germline, CDR1 is DFQATT and CDR2 SNEGSKA (reference sequence). This CDR3 has 13 amino acids. CDR3 loop: CSARDSGSYEQYF.

The rearrangement joins TRBV5-1 to TRBJ2-3; TCRdb names TRBD2, which stays unverified in the absence of DNA. Germline-derived CDR1 and CDR2 are SGHRS and YFSETQ. The CDR3 is 15 residues long. CDR3 protein: CASSAAGGPTDTQYF.

The chain has TRBV9 and TRBJ2-3; TCRdb gives TRBD1 as the D gene, but with no DNA this cannot be confirmed. Germline CDR1 reads SGDLS; CDR2 reads YYNGEE. This CDR3 region has 15 residues. The CDR3 is CASSLEGVMGDTQYF.

The V gene is TRBV6-1, the J gene TRBJ2-1; the TRBD1 assignment by TCRdb is unverifiable without DNA. Germline loops: CDR1 MNHNS, CDR2 SASEGT. The CDR3 is 15 amino acids. This chain's CDR3 is CASIPSGAGYNEQFF.

The chain links TRBV5-1 to TRBJ1-4; TCRdb gives TRBD1 as the D gene, but with no DNA this cannot be confirmed. Germline values: CDR1 SGHRS, CDR2 YFSETQ. The CDR3 runs 16 residues. CDR3 residues: CASSRDGQLTNEKLFF.

The V and J genes are TRBV27 and TRBJ2-7; absent DNA, TCRdb's TRBD1 call cannot be checked. CDR3 length equals 13 residues. CDR1 MNHEY and CDR2 SMNVEV come from the germline V gene (reference sequence). This chain's CDR3 is CASSYNRADEQYF.

The chain uses TRBV12-3 or TRBV12-4 and TRBJ2-1. The CDR3 is made up of 13 amino acids. This chain's CDR3 is CASSLALGIQQFF.

The J gene is TRBJ2-1, the V gene TRBV5-1. Germline CDR1 is SGHRS and CDR2 is YFSETQ. The CDR3 has 13 residues. The CDR3 spells CASSLQSEYEQFF.

This chain connects TRBV5-6 to TRBJ1-6; TCRdb reports TRBD1, a call that lacks DNA to check it against. From germline, CDR1 is SGHDT and CDR2 YYEEEE. This CDR3 has 14 amino acids. CDR3 loop: CASSSVIPNSPLHF.

The chain is built from TRBV5-1 and TRBJ2-5; the TCRdb call, TRBD1, lacks DNA for checking. This CDR3 is built from 15 residues. CDR1 and CDR2 from the germline V gene are SGHRS and YFSETQ. CDR3 sequence: CASSLAGTYEETQYF.

This chain uses TRBV27 with TRBJ2-5; TCRdb proposes TRBD1, but this gene call is untestable without DNA. CDR3 length equals 14 residues. Germline-derived CDR1 and CDR2 are MNHEY and SMNVEV (reference sequence). CDR3 sequence: CASSPLDRRETQYF.

This rearrangement joins TRBV15 to TRBJ2-7; TCRdb proposes TRBD1, but this gene call is untestable without DNA. The CDR3 contains 15 residues. Germline V lookup: CDR1 LNHNV, CDR2 YYDKDF (reference sequence). The CDR3 here is CATSRDATGTHEQYF.

This chain uses TRBV5-1 with TRBJ2-7. CDR3 length: 12 amino acids. Germline CDR1 and CDR2: SGHRS and YFSETQ. The CDR3 loop reads CASSSNFYEQYF. The complete variable domain, with remaining parts taken from reference TRBV5-1 and TRBJ2-7, reads KAGVTQTPRYLIKTRGQQVTLSCSPISGHRSVSWYQQTPGQGLQFLFEYFSETQRNKGNFPGRFSGRQFSNSRSEMNVSTLELGDSALYLCASSSNFYEQYFGPGTRLTVT.

The genes are TRBV20-1 and TRBJ2-5. The germline gives CDR1 DFQATT, CDR2 SNEGSKA (reference sequence). The CDR3 covers 12 residues. The CDR3 loop reads CSAQTRPGTQYF.

The chain uses TRBV6-6 and TRBJ2-5; TCRdb names TRBD2, which stays unverified in the absence of DNA. The CDR3 runs to 14 residues. Germline CDR1 is MNHNY and CDR2 is SVGAGI (reference sequence). This chain's CDR3 is CASSYPAEGETQYF.

The V call is TRBV20-1, the J call TRBJ2-3; without DNA, the TCRdb call of TRBD1 cannot be checked. The CDR3 contains 15 residues. Germline CDR1 reads DFQATT; CDR2 reads SNEGSKA (reference sequence). CDR3 loop: CSGVARVGETDTQYF.

The V call is TRBV9, the J call TRBJ2-5; TCRdb's D call, TRBD2, is unchecked because there is no DNA. Germline assignment: CDR1 SGDLS and CDR2 YYNGEE. The CDR3 sequence is 15 residues long. CDR3 region: CASSGLTSGLETQYF.

The J gene is TRBJ2-5, the V gene TRBV20-1. Germline lookup yields CDR1 DFQATT and CDR2 SNEGSKA (reference sequence). CDR3 length: 13 residues. CDR3 protein: CSARDDTQETQYF.

The J gene is TRBJ2-7, the V gene TRBV7-8; TCRdb outputs TRBD1, but without DNA this stays unchecked. The CDR3 sequence is 14 residues long. Germline V gene lookup returns CDR1 SGHVS and CDR2 FQNEAQ. CDR3 sequence reads: CASSFRTGRAEQYF. Full variable domain (outside the CDR3, taken from reference TRBV7-8 and TRBJ2-7): GAGVSQSPRYKVAKRGQDVALRCDPISGHVSLFWYQQALGQGPEFLTYFQNEAQLDKSGLPSDRFFAERPEGSVSTLKIQRTQQEDSAVYLCASSFRTGRAEQYFGPGTRLTVT.

The chain combines TRBV20-1 with TRBJ2-7; with no DNA, the TCRdb D assignment of TRBD1 cannot be verified. This CDR3 is built from 14 residues. Per the germline V gene, CDR1 is DFQATT and CDR2 is SNEGSKA (reference sequence). This chain's CDR3 is CSARFPGGHWEQYF.

This chain links TRBV4-1 with TRBJ2-4; without DNA, the TCRdb call of TRBD1 cannot be checked. There are 14 residues in the CDR3. Germline values: CDR1 MGHRA, CDR2 YSYEKL. CDR3 loop: CASSLTGVRNIQYF.

The chain has TRBV7-9 and TRBJ1-2. Germline-derived CDR1 and CDR2 are SEHNR and FQNEAQ (reference sequence). The CDR3 sequence is 11 residues long. CDR3 residues: CASSLEAKGTF.